What follows are 20 T cell receptor beta chains derived from one specimen sequenced in a study of blood T cells in healthy people across ages. For the second PCR, which ran for about 6 to 12 cycles, a sample-barcoded 5' primer and a J-beta primer mix were used. TCRdb fed the 5' RACE reads into MiXCR, producing one record per CDR3 protein. The sample yields roughly 500,000 distinct CDR3 sequences, approximately 30% seen once. The sample comprised blood. These receptors were obtained from a woman in her seventies in good health.

The gene calls are TRBV20-1 and TRBJ2-3; TRBD2 matches 7 bases. Germline V lookup: CDR1 DFQATT, CDR2 SNEGSKA (reference sequence). Unmatched junction bases numbered 14, after V lost 6 bases and J lost 2 bases. The CDR3 extends over 16 amino acids. The CDR3 DNA reads as TGCAGTGCCTTTCGTGTCTCGGGGGACTACACAGATACGCAGTATTTT. Translated: CSAFRVSGDYTDTQYF.

The sample holds a few counts of this clonotype. The rearrangement joins TRBV29-1 to TRBJ1-2; D not certain. Germline V gene sequence: CDR1 SQVTM, CDR2 ANQGSEA. Trimming took off 0 bases at V and 4 bases at J, with 15 bases between the two ends. This CDR3 is 15 amino acids long. The DNA for the CDR3 is TGCAGCGTTGAAGATCCGACCCGGGTCAGCTATGGCTACACCTTC. Its translation: CSVEDPTRVSYGYTF.

This clonotype was detected only a few times. V usage is TRBV29-1 and J usage is TRBJ1-1, with 7 bases matching TRBD1. After removal of 7 bases from V and 4 bases from J, the junction contained 6 bases not matched to a gene. The V gene's germline CDR1 is SQVTM and CDR2 ANQGSEA. The length of the CDR3 is 12 residues. The CDR3 region is CSAETGRTEAFF. Written as DNA, the CDR3 is TGCAGCGCAGAGACAGGGCGCACTGAAGCTTTCTTT.

The rearrangement links TRBV20-1 to TRBJ2-7; 10 bases map to TRBD2. The CDR3 totals 14 residues. Germline CDR1 DFQATT, CDR2 SNEGSKA (reference sequence). V lost 5 bases to trimming and J lost 2 bases; unmatched junction nucleotides: 6. The CDR3 sequence: CSAPLAGVPYEQYF. The CDR3, as DNA: TGCAGTGCTCCCCTAGCGGGGGTTCCCTACGAGCAGTACTTC.

In its sample, this clonotype was seen a few times. The CDR3 region has the DNA TGTGCCAGCAGCTTCGAGGGAGCCATCACAGATACGCAGTATTTT. Protein product: CASSFEGAITDTQYF. The J gene is TRBJ2-3, the V gene TRBV7-9; possible D gene TRBD2, 5 bases. Germline assignment: CDR1 SEHNR and CDR2 FQNEAQ (reference sequence). Trimming removed 3 bases from V and 2 bases from J, with 12 bases in between. The CDR3 consists of 15 residues.

The chain has TRBV6-6 and TRBJ1-4; 9 nucleotides match TRBD1. The CDR3 contains 15 residues. From germline, CDR1 is MNHNY and CDR2 SVGAGI (reference sequence). The V and J ends lost 2 bases and 5 bases, in that order; junction bases with no gene match: 3. In nucleotides, the CDR3 is TGTGCCAGCAGTTACGGGGACAGGGACAATGAAAAACTGTTTTTT. This sequence encodes CASSYGDRDNEKLFF.

The chain combines TRBV7-2 with TRBJ1-2; D possibly corresponds to TRBD1 (5 bases). V was trimmed by 5 bases and J by 2 bases, leaving 15 bases between them. The CDR3 runs to 15 residues. Looked up from germline, CDR1 is SGHTA and CDR2 is FQGNSA. The CDR3 coding sequence is TGTGCCAGCAGCCCACGGGCAGGGACCAACTATGGCTACACCTTC. It encodes CASSPRAGTNYGYTF.

The chain links TRBV25-1 to TRBJ1-4, with no clear D. V lost 3 bases to trimming and J lost 3 bases, with 11 bases between them. This CDR3 is built from 15 residues. Germline V CDR1 and CDR2: MGHDK, SYGVNS. CDR3 residues: CASSDVGTSNEKLFF. CDR3 DNA: TGTGCCAGCAGTGATGTTGGCACCTCTAATGAAAAACTGTTTTTT. The full variable domain, completed using reference TRBV25-1 and TRBJ1-4, is EADIYQTPRYLVIGTGKKITLECSQTMGHDKMYWYQQDPGMELHLIHYSYGVNSTEKGDLSSESTVSRIRTEHFPLTLESARPSHTSQYLCASSDVGTSNEKLFFGSGTQLSVL.

The chain uses TRBV6-2 or TRBV6-3 and TRBJ1-2; perhaps TRBD1 as D (5 bases). CDR1 is MNHEY, CDR2 SVGEGT, per germline. The CDR3 length is 11 residues. Deletions cut 9 bases from V and 2 bases from J, with 7 bases between. The CDR3 is CASRDNYGYTF. The CDR3 DNA is TGTGCCAGTCGGGACAACTATGGCTACACCTTC.

This clonotype was seen a single time. The rearrangement uses TRBV7-9 and TRBJ1-1; 7 nucleotides match TRBD1. This CDR3 contains 14 residues. The ends lost 7 bases at V and 4 bases at J; junction bases unmatched: 9. The germline V gene has CDR1 SEHNR and CDR2 FQNEAQ (reference sequence). CDR3: CASNERGQTTEAFF. The CDR3 DNA sequence: TGTGCCAGCAACGAAAGGGGGCAGACCACTGAAGCTTTCTTT.

The CDR3 region is CASSEEVHGNTIYF. The CDR3 DNA reads TGTGCCAGCAGTGAAGAGGTCCATGGAAACACCATATATTTT. This chain uses TRBV6-1 with TRBJ1-3, with D unresolved. In germline, CDR1 is MNHNS, CDR2 SASEGT. V lost 1 base to trimming and J lost 3 bases, with 7 bases between them. The CDR3 has 14 residues.

In nucleotides, the CDR3 is TGCGCCAGCAGCCCGGCCAGGGTGAACACTGAAGCTTTCTTT. This encodes CASSPARVNTEAFF. The chain uses TRBV5-1 and TRBJ1-1; the D gene is possibly TRBD1 (5 bases). The V and J ends lost 4 bases and 0 bases respectively, with 10 bases between them. CDR3 length equals 14 residues. From germline, CDR1 is SGHRS and CDR2 YFSETQ. Combining the CDR3 with reference TRBV5-1 and TRBJ1-1 gives the whole variable domain KAGVTQTPRYLIKTRGQQVTLSCSPISGHRSVSWYQQTPGQGLQFLFEYFSETQRNKGNFPGRFSGRQFSNSRSEMNVSTLELGDSALYLCASSPARVNTEAFFGQGTRLTVV.

The chain uses TRBV20-1 and TRBJ2-1; 10 bases fit TRBD1. The end of the DNA aligns better with TRBJ2-7, so the J call may be wrong. The CDR3 covers 13 residues. Germline V gene sequence: CDR1 DFQATT, CDR2 SNEGSKA (reference sequence). CDR3 sequence (DNA): TGCAGTGCCCCCCGGGACAGGGGATACGAGCAGTACTTC. This gives the protein CSAPRDRGYEQYF.

The rearrangement uses TRBV12-5 and TRBJ2-2; 7 bases are shared with TRBD1. In germline, CDR1 is LGHNT, CDR2 FRNRAP. This CDR3 has 15 amino acids. After removal of 6 bases from V and 2 bases from J, the junction contained 6 bases not matched to a gene. The CDR3 DNA follows: TGTGCTAGTGGAGCTGGGACAGCCAACACCGGGGAGCTGTTTTTT. This gives the protein CASGAGTANTGELFF.

In its sample, this clonotype was seen once. The junction does not match germline at one end; this may be a read error. V gene TRBV6-5 combines with J gene TRBJ1-2, with unresolved D. The CDR3 has 14 residues. Germline V CDR1 and CDR2: MNHEY, SVGAGI. The CDR3 loop is CASSPGDALLGYNF. CDR3 in DNA: TGTGCCAGCAGCCCCGGAGACGCACTGCTCGGCTACAACTTC.

J is TRBJ2-5 and V is TRBV5-1; D is possibly TRBD2 (5 bases). CDR1 is SGHRS and CDR2 is YFSETQ in the germline V gene. The V end lost 0 bases, the J end lost 2 bases, and 8 bases lay between the germline ends. There are 14 residues in the CDR3. CDR3 residues: CASSLVDLQETQYF. The CDR3 DNA follows: TGCGCCAGCAGCTTGGTGGACTTACAAGAGACCCAGTACTTC. Full variable domain (missing parts from reference TRBV5-1 and TRBJ2-5): KAGVTQTPRYLIKTRGQQVTLSCSPISGHRSVSWYQQTPGQGLQFLFEYFSETQRNKGNFPGRFSGRQFSNSRSEMNVSTLELGDSALYLCASSLVDLQETQYFGPGTRLLVL.

The table lists this clonotype with a few counts. The chain joins TRBV5-1 to TRBJ2-5; TRBD1 agrees at 9 bases. TRBJ2-7 matches the DNA end more closely, so the J call is doubtful. Germline loops: CDR1 SGHRS, CDR2 YFSETQ. CDR3 length: 14 residues. CDR3 nucleotides: TGCGCCAGCAGCGCGGGACAGGGCCTGGACGAGCAGTACTTC. Its protein product is CASSAGQGLDEQYF.

A few counts support this clonotype. This chain uses TRBV15 with TRBJ2-5, with D maybe TRBD2 (6 bases). CDR3 length equals 15 residues. Germline CDR1 LNHNV, CDR2 YYDKDF (reference sequence). The V end was cut by 0 bases, the J end by 3 bases, with 11 bases between. The CDR3 is CATSRDYGGEETQYF. CDR3 coding DNA: TGTGCCACCAGCAGAGATTATGGCGGGGAAGAGACCCAGTACTTC.

About this clonotype: The junction does not match germline at one end; this may be a read error. The chain links TRBV27 to TRBJ1-2; no firm D call. CDR1 is MNHEY, CDR2 SMNVEV, per germline (reference sequence). The CDR3 is 13 amino acids. The CDR3 nucleotides read TGTGCCAACAGTCTAAAGACTAACTATGGCTACACCTTC. Its translation: CANSLKTNYGYTF.

The V call is TRBV7-3, the J call TRBJ2-5; tentative D call: TRBD2 (5 bases). TRBJ2-7 explains the end of the DNA better; the J call may be wrong. The CDR3 has 15 amino acids. Germline CDR1 is SGHTA and CDR2 is FQGTGA. CDR3 amino acids: CASSLRQSGFYEQYF. CDR3 nucleotides: TGTGCCAGCAGCTTAAGGCAGAGCGGCTTCTACGAGCAGTACTTC.